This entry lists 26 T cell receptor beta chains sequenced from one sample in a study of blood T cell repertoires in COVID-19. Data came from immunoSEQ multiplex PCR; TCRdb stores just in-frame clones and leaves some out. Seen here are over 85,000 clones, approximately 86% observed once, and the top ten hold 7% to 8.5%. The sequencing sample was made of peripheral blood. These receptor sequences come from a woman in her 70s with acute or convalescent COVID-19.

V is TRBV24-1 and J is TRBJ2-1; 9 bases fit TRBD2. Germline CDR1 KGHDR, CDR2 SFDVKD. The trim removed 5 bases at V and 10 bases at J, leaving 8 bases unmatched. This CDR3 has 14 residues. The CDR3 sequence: CATSAASGVGEQFF. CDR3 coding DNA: TGTGCCACCAGTGCAGCTAGCGGGGTGGGGGAGCAGTTCTTC.

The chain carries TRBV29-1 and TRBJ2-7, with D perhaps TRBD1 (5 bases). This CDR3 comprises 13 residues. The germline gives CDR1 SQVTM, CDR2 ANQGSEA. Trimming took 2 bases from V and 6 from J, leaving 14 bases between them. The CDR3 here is CSVESRVGGEQYF. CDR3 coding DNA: TGCAGCGTTGAAAGCAGGGTAGGCGGCGAGCAGTACTTC.

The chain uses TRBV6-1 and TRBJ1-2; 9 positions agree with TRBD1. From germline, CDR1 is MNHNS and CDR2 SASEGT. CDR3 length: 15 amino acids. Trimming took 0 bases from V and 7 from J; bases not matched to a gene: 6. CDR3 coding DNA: TGTGCCAGCAGTGAAGCGTACAGGGGGCTTTCTGGCTACACCTTC. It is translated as CASSEAYRGLSGYTF.

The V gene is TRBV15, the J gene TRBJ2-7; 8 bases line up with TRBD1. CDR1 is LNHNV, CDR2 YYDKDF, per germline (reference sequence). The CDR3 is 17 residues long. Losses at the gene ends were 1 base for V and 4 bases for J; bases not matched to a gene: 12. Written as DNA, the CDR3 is TGTGCCACCAGCAGAGCCGTAACCGGGACAGGAAGGTACGAGCAGTACTTC. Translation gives CATSRAVTGTGRYEQYF.

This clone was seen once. The CDR3 region is CSVEVSGQGPYEQYF. The DNA of the CDR3 is TGCAGCGTTGAAGTGTCGGGACAGGGACCTTACGAGCAGTACTTC. The chain uses TRBV29-1 and TRBJ2-7; the match to TRBD1 covers 9 bases. The CDR3 is 15 amino acids. Germline V lookup: CDR1 SQVTM, CDR2 ANQGSEA. With V trimmed by 1 base and J by 4 bases, 8 bases remained unmatched.

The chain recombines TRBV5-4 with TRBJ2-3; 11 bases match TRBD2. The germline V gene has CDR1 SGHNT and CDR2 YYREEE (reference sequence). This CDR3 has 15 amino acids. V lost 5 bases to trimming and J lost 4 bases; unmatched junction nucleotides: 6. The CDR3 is CASRASGGLADTQYF. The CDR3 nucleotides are TGTGCCAGCAGGGCTAGCGGGGGGTTGGCAGATACGCAGTATTTT.

Written as DNA, the CDR3 is TGTGCCAGCAGCTTAAGACAGGGGGGGAAACTGTTTTTT. Its protein product is CASSLRQGGKLFF. The chain carries TRBV7-9 and TRBJ1-4; 9 bases agree with TRBD1. The CDR3 extends over 13 amino acids. V was pared by 2 bases and J by 11 bases, with 3 bases of the junction left unmatched. CDR1 and CDR2 from the germline V gene are SEHNR and FQNEAQ (reference sequence).

DNA for the CDR3: TGTGCCAGCAGCTTGGCTGGACAGGGGGCGCAGGAGCAGTACTTC. It translates to CASSLAGQGAQEQYF. The rearrangement links TRBV5-4 to TRBJ2-7, with 11 bases aligning to TRBD1. The CDR3 has 15 residues. J was trimmed by 7 bases and V by 0 bases; bases with no gene match: 6. Germline CDR1 SGHNT, CDR2 YYREEE (reference sequence).

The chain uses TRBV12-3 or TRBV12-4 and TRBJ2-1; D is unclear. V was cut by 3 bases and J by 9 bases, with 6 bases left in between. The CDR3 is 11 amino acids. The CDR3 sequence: CASSFLSEQFF. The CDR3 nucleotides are TGTGCCAGCAGTTTTCTCAGTGAGCAGTTCTTC.

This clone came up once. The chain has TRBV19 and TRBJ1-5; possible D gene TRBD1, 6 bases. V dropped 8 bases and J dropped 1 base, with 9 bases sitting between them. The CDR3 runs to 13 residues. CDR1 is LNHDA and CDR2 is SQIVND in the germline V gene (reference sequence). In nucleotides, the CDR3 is TGTGCCAGTGACAGGAAAAGCAATCAGCCCCAGCATTTT. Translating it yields CASDRKSNQPQHF.

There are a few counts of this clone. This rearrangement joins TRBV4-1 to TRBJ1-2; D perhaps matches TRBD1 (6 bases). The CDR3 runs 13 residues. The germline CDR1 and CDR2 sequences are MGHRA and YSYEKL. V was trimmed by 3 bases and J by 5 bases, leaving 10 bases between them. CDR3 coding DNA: TGCGCCAGCAGCCAGGAAACAGGGTATGGCTACACCTTC. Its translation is CASSQETGYGYTF.

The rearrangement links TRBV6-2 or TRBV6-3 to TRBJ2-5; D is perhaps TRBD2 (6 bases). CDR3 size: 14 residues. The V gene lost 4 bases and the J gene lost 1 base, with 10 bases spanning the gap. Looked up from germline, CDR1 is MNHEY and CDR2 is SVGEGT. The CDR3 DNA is TGTGCCAGCAGTTTGTGGGGGGTCCAAGAGACCCAGTACTTC. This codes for CASSLWGVQETQYF.

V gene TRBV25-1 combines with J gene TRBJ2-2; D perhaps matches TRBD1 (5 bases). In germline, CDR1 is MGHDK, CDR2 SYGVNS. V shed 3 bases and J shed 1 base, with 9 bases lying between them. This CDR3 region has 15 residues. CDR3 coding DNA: TGTGCCAGCAGTGAGATTAGGGGGAACACCGGGGAGCTGTTTTTT. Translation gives CASSEIRGNTGELFF.

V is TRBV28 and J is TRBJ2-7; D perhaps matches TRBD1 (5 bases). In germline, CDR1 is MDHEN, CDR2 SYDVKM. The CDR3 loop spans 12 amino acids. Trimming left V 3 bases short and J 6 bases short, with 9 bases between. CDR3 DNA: TGTGCCAGCAGTTTCAGGGTCGGCGAGCAGTACTTC. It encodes CASSFRVGEQYF.

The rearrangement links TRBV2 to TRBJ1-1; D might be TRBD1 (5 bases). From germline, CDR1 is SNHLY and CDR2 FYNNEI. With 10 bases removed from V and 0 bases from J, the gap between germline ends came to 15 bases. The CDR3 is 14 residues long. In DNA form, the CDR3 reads TGTGCCACCACGGGACTCTACATGAACACTGAAGCTTTCTTT. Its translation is CATTGLYMNTEAFF.

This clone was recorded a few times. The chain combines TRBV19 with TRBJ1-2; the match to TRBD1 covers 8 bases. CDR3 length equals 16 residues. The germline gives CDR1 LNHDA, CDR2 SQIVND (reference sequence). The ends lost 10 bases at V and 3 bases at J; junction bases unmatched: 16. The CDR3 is CAISMRPGQVDYGYTF. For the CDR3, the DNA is TGTGCCATCAGTATGCGACCGGGACAGGTGGACTATGGCTACACCTTC.

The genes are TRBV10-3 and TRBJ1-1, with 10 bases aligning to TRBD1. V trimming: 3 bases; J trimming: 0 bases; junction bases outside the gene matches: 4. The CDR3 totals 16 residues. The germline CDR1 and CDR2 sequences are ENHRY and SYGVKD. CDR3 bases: TGTGCCATCAGTGAAGGGGGACAGGGGATGAACACTGAAGCTTTCTTT. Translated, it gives CAISEGGQGMNTEAFF.

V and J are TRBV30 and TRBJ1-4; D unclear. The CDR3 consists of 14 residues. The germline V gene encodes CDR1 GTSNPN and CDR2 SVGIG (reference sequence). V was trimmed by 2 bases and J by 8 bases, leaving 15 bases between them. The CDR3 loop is CAWSRGRGTEKLFF. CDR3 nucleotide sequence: TGTGCCTGGAGTAGAGGGCGAGGAACAGAAAAACTGTTTTTT. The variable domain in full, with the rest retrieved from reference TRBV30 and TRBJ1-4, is SQTIHQWPATLVQPVGSPLSLECTVEGTSNPNLYWYRQAAGRGLQLLFYSVGIGQISSEVPQNLSASRPQDRQFILSSKKLLLSDSGFYLCAWSRGRGTEKLFFGSGTQLSVL.

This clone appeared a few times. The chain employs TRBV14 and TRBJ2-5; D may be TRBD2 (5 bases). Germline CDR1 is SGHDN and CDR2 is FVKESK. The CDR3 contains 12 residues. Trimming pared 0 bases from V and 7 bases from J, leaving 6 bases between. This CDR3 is CASSQDRGTQYF. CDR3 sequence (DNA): TGTGCCAGCAGCCAAGATCGGGGGACCCAGTACTTC.

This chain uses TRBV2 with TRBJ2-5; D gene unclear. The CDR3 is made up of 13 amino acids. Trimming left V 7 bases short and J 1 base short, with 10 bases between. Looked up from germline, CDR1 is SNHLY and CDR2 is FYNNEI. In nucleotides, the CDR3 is TGTGCCAGCACTAACAGTGTCCAAGAGACCCAGTACTTC. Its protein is CASTNSVQETQYF. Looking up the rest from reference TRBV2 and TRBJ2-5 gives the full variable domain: EPEVTQTPSHQVTQMGQEVILRCVPISNHLYFYWYRQILGQKVEFLVSFYNNEISEKSEIFDDQFSVERPDGSNFTLKIRSTKLEDSAMYFCASTNSVQETQYFGPGTRLLVL.

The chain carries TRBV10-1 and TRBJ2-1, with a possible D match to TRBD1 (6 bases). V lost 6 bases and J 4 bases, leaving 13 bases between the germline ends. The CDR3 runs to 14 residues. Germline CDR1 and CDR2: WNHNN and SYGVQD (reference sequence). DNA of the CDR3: TGCGCCAGCAGCCGGGACACGTTATACAATGAGCAGTTCTTC. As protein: CASSRDTLYNEQFF.

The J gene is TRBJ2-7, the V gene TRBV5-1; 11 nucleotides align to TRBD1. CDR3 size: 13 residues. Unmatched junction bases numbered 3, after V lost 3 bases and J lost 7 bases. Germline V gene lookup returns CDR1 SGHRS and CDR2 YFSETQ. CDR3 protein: CASSSGQGGEQYF. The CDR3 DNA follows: TGCGCCAGCAGCTCGGGACAGGGGGGTGAGCAGTACTTC.

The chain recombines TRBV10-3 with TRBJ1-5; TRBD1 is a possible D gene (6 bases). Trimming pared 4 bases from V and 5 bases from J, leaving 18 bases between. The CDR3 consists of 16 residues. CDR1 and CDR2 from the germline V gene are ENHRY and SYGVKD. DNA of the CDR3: TGTGCCATCAGTGTAGTTGAGGGGGTGGCTCATCAGCCCCAGCATTTT. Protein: CAISVVEGVAHQPQHF.

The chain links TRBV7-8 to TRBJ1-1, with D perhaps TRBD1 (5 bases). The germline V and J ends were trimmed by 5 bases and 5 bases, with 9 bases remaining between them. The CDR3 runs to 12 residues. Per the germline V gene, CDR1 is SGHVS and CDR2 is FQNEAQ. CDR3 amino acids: CASSQRQTEAFF. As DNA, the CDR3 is TGTGCCAGCAGCCAAAGACAGACTGAAGCTTTCTTT.

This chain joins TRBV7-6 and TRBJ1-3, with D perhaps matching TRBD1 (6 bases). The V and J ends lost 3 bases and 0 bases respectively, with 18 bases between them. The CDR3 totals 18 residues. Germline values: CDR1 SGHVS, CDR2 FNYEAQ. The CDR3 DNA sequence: TGTGCCAGCAGCTTGCGACCGACAGGCCGAACCTCTGGAAACACCATATATTTT. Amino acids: CASSLRPTGRTSGNTIYF.

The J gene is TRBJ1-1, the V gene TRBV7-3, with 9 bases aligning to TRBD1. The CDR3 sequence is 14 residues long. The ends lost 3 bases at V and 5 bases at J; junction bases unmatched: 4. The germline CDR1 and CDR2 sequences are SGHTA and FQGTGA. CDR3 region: CASSLGQGATEAFF. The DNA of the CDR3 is TGTGCCAGCAGCTTGGGACAGGGTGCGACTGAAGCTTTCTTT.